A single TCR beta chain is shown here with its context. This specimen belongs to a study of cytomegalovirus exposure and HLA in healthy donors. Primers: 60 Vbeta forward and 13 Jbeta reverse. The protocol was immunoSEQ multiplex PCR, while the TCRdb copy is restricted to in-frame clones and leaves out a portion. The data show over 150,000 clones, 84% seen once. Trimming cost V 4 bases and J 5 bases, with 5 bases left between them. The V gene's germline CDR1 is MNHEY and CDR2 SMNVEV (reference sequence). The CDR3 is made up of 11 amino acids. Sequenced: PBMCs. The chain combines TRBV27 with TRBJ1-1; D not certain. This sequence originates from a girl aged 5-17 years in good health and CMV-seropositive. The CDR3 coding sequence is TGTGCCAGCAGTTCGAGTACTGAAGCTTTCTTT. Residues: CASSSSTEAFF.